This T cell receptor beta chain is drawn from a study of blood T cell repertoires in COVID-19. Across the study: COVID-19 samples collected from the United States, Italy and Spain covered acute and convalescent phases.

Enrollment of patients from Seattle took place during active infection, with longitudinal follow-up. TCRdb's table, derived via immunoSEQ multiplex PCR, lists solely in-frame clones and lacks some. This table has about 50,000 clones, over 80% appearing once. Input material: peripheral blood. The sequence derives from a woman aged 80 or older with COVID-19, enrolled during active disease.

CDR3 region: CASSYRGGTGIPMNTEAFF. CDR3 nucleotide sequence: TGTGCCAGCAGTTACCGAGGAGGGACAGGGATCCCGATGAACACTGAAGCTTTCTTT. The chain has TRBV6-2 or TRBV6-3 and TRBJ1-1; 9 bases agree with TRBD1. Germline CDR1 reads MNHEY; CDR2 reads SVGEGT. The V gene end was trimmed by 2 bases and the J gene end by 0 bases; junction bases not matched to a gene: 13. CDR3 length: 19 residues.